Each of the 26 T cell receptor beta chains below was sequenced from the same sample in a study of early T cells in non-severe SARS-CoV-2 infection. In TCRdb, the 5' RACE reads were re-called with MiXCR into one record per CDR3 protein. The sample includes roughly 120,000 distinct CDR3 sequences, about 15% seen only once; the top ten take 21%. The sequencing input was whole blood. These receptor sequences come from an adult who was a healthcare worker with PCR-confirmed SARS-CoV-2 infection or an uninfected control (not recorded which).

The table lists this clonotype with a few counts. V usage is TRBV7-9 and J usage is TRBJ1-4; D possibly corresponds to TRBD1 (6 bases). The germline CDR1 and CDR2 sequences are SEHNR and FQNEAQ (reference sequence). V was clipped by 3 bases and J by 7 bases, with 12 bases between them. This CDR3 region has 14 residues. The CDR3 DNA reads TGTGCCAGCAGCTTGGGACATGTGGGTGAAAAACTGTTTTTT. Translation gives CASSLGHVGEKLFF.

The chain recombines TRBV3-1 with TRBJ1-1; D is possibly TRBD1 (6 bases). This CDR3 spans 16 amino acids. Trimming took off 1 base at V and 0 bases at J, with 12 bases between the two ends. CDR1 is LGHDT and CDR2 is YNNKEL in the germline V gene (reference sequence). CDR3 residues: CASSQGWGGLNTEAFF. In nucleotides, the CDR3 is TGTGCCAGCAGCCAAGGATGGGGGGGCTTGAACACTGAAGCTTTCTTT. The complete variable domain, with remaining parts taken from reference TRBV3-1 and TRBJ1-1, reads DTAVSQTPKYLVTQMGNDKSIKCEQNLGHDTMYWYKQDSKKFLKIMFSYNNKELIINETVPNRFSPKSPDKAHLNLHINSLELGDSAVYFCASSQGWGGLNTEAFFGQGTRLTVV.

This clonotype appeared a few times. V gene TRBV19 combines with J gene TRBJ1-4, with D possibly being TRBD1 (5 bases). Trimming took off 4 bases at V and 4 bases at J, with 10 bases between the two ends. The CDR3 contains 14 residues. From germline, CDR1 is LNHDA and CDR2 SQIVND (reference sequence). The CDR3 DNA is TGTGCCAGTAGTACGATACAGGTTAATGAAAAACTGTTTTTT. It specifies CASSTIQVNEKLFF.

This clonotype came up many times. The J gene is TRBJ2-7, the V gene TRBV7-9, with D possibly matching TRBD2 (5 bases). The CDR3 is 13 residues long. Germline-derived CDR1 and CDR2 are SEHNR and FQNEAQ (reference sequence). With 1 base removed from V and 6 bases from J, the gap between germline ends came to 10 bases. As DNA, the CDR3 is TGTGCCAGCAGCTTAGGGGTGGCGGGCGAGCAGTACTTC. Translated, it gives CASSLGVAGEQYF.

Here the CDR3 reads CASSLRDRGLRTEAFF. The CDR3 DNA follows: TGTGCCAGCTCTCTCCGGGACAGGGGGTTGAGGACTGAAGCTTTCTTT. The rearrangement links TRBV18 to TRBJ1-1; 11 nucleotides line up with TRBD1. With 6 bases clipped from V and 5 bases from J, the junction kept 11 bases outside the gene matches. The CDR3 spans 16 residues. CDR1 KGHSH and CDR2 LQKENI come from the germline V gene.

The V gene is TRBV29-1, the J gene TRBJ2-3, with a possible D match to TRBD2 (6 bases). Germline assignment: CDR1 SQVTM and CDR2 ANQGSEA. V lost 8 bases and J lost 2, with 11 bases in between. The CDR3 extends over 12 amino acids. The CDR3 DNA is TGCAGCTCGACTAGTCTCACAGATACGCAGTATTTT. It is translated as CSSTSLTDTQYF.

V and J are TRBV9 and TRBJ2-1; TRBD1 matches 10 bases. The junction had 3 bases not matched to a gene; V was cut back by 0 bases and J by 6 bases. Looked up from germline, CDR1 is SGDLS and CDR2 is YYNGEE. The CDR3 is 15 amino acids. The CDR3 DNA sequence: TGTGCCAGCAGCGTAGCGGGACAGGGGTTCAATGAGCAGTTCTTC. Amino acids: CASSVAGQGFNEQFF.

There are a few counts of this clonotype. V gene TRBV29-1 combines with J gene TRBJ1-1; perhaps TRBD1 as D (5 bases). The V gene's germline CDR1 is SQVTM and CDR2 ANQGSEA. The CDR3 sequence is 12 residues long. The CDR3: CGFGALNTEAFF. CDR3 in DNA: TGCGGCTTTGGGGCTCTGAACACTGAAGCTTTCTTT.

This clonotype was counted between two and nine times. The J gene is TRBJ2-1, the V gene TRBV6-2 or TRBV6-3; D possibly uses TRBD1 or TRBD2 (6 bases each). The CDR3 is made up of 16 amino acids. V was pared by 6 bases and J by 8 bases, with 23 bases between. Per germline, CDR1 MNHEY and CDR2 SVGEGT. The CDR3 spells CASSDRSSAWEDEQFF. The CDR3 DNA sequence: TGTGCCAGCAGCGACAGGTCCAGCGCCTGGGAGGATGAGCAGTTCTTC.

Written as DNA, the CDR3 is TGCAGTGCAAAACGGCCCGGGACAGGGAAGGGCTACACCTTC. This encodes CSAKRPGTGKGYTF. The genes are TRBV20-1 and TRBJ1-2; 9 bases fit TRBD1. Trimming removed 6 bases from V and 8 bases from J; junction bases left unmatched: 13. The length of the CDR3 is 14 residues. Germline V gene sequence: CDR1 DFQATT, CDR2 SNEGSKA (reference sequence).

The sample holds one count of this clonotype. The chain recombines TRBV3-1 with TRBJ2-1; 8 positions match TRBD2. The trim removed 5 bases at V and 6 bases at J, leaving 6 bases unmatched. CDR3 length equals 14 residues. Germline CDR1 reads LGHDT; CDR2 reads YNNKEL (reference sequence). For the CDR3, the DNA is TGTGCCAGCAGCGCCAGCGGGGGCGGCAATGAGCAGTTCTTC. It encodes CASSASGGGNEQFF.

The V call is TRBV9, the J call TRBJ2-3, with 10 bases identical to TRBD2. From germline, CDR1 is SGDLS and CDR2 YYNGEE. J lost 6 bases, V lost 0 bases, and 4 bases had no gene match. The CDR3 is made up of 15 amino acids. The CDR3 nucleotides read TGTGCCAGCAGCGTAGCTACTAGCGGGAAGGATACGCAGTATTTT. It specifies CASSVATSGKDTQYF.

The chain couples TRBV7-9 to TRBJ1-2, with D unresolved. Per the germline V gene, CDR1 is SEHNR and CDR2 is FQNEAQ (reference sequence). CDR3 length: 16 residues. V was clipped by 5 bases and J by 1 base, with 17 bases between them. The CDR3: CASSAGWAVDNYGYTF. As DNA, the CDR3 is TGTGCCAGCAGCGCAGGATGGGCAGTCGATAACTATGGCTACACCTTC.

This clonotype was picked up many times. The chain carries TRBV7-6 and TRBJ2-1, with D perhaps TRBD2 (6 bases). V gave up 3 bases and J gave up 8 bases, with 14 bases separating them. Germline CDR1 SGHVS, CDR2 FNYEAQ. The CDR3 has 14 residues. The CDR3 sequence is CASSLERAGHEQFF. In DNA form, the CDR3 reads TGTGCCAGCAGCTTGGAGCGTGCGGGACATGAGCAGTTCTTC.

The CDR3 is CASSLGGAISGANVLTF. The CDR3 region has the DNA TGCGCCAGCAGCTTGGGGGGCGCGATCTCCGGGGCCAACGTCCTGACTTTC. The chain uses TRBV5-1 and TRBJ2-6; a weak D match, TRBD1 (5 bases). The CDR3 extends over 17 amino acids. With 0 bases removed from V and 4 bases from J, the gap between germline ends came to 14 bases. Germline loops: CDR1 SGHRS, CDR2 YFSETQ.

The chain links TRBV10-2 to TRBJ1-5; D uncertain. CDR3 size: 14 residues. The V gene lost 8 bases and the J gene lost 9 bases, with 20 bases spanning the gap. CDR1 is WSHSY and CDR2 is SAAADI in the germline V gene. The CDR3 here is CASSERVSKRPQHF. The CDR3 DNA is TGCGCCAGCTCGGAGCGTGTTTCCAAAAGGCCCCAGCATTTT.

Only a few counts were recorded for this clonotype. The gene calls are TRBV29-1 and TRBJ2-1, with TRBD1 matching 7 bases. CDR3 size: 14 residues. Germline-derived CDR1 and CDR2 are SQVTM and ANQGSEA. Unmatched junction bases numbered 4, after V lost 4 bases and J lost 1 base. CDR3 residues: CSVVRTGSYNEQFF. Here the CDR3 DNA reads TGCAGCGTTGTCCGGACAGGATCCTACAATGAGCAGTTCTTC.

V and J are TRBV20-1 and TRBJ2-3; a possible D gene is TRBD1 (5 bases). This CDR3 region has 14 residues. CDR1 is DFQATT, CDR2 SNEGSKA, per germline (reference sequence). V was pared by 5 bases and J by 6 bases, with 18 bases between. CDR3 coding DNA: TGCAGTGCTGCGCCCCAGGGCCCATGGGATACGCAGTATTTT. It is translated as CSAAPQGPWDTQYF.

This clonotype was counted between two and nine times. The V and J genes are TRBV10-3 and TRBJ2-3, with 8 bases matching TRBD2. This CDR3 contains 13 residues. Trimming at V came to 10 bases and at J to 1 base, leaving 4 bases not matched to a gene. CDR1 and CDR2 (germline): ENHRY, SYGVKD. The CDR3 protein is CATRGGGTDTQYF. For the CDR3, the DNA is TGTGCCACACGGGGGGGTGGCACAGATACGCAGTATTTT.

This clonotype was detected only a few times. The rearrangement joins TRBV9 to TRBJ2-5; D tentatively reads TRBD1 or TRBD2 (5 bases each). Trimming took 3 bases from V and 7 from J, leaving 19 bases between them. CDR3 length equals 15 residues. Germline assignment: CDR1 SGDLS and CDR2 YYNGEE. CDR3 amino acids: CASSASGERQGTQYF. For the CDR3, the DNA is TGTGCCAGCAGCGCCAGTGGGGAGCGGCAGGGGACCCAGTACTTC.

J is TRBJ1-5 and V is TRBV10-1; D unresolved. The V end lost 2 bases, the J end lost 2 bases, and 13 bases lay between the germline ends. CDR3 length: 16 residues. Germline assignment: CDR1 WNHNN and CDR2 SYGVQD (reference sequence). The CDR3 protein is CASSERSVRRNQPQHF. CDR3 DNA: TGCGCCAGCAGTGAGAGGTCCGTTAGGCGCAATCAGCCCCAGCATTTT.

The V call is TRBV29-1, the J call TRBJ2-3; 8 bases are shared with TRBD2. V dropped 7 bases and J dropped 2; count of bases not matched to a gene: 8. The CDR3 is 14 amino acids. Germline-derived CDR1 and CDR2 are SQVTM and ANQGSEA. This CDR3 is CSAHRGGFTDTQYF. DNA for the CDR3: TGCAGCGCCCACCGGGGGGGGTTCACAGATACGCAGTATTTT.

V gene TRBV20-1 combines with J gene TRBJ1-6; 7 bases fit TRBD1. There are 13 residues in the CDR3. V dropped 3 bases and J dropped 6; count of bases not matched to a gene: 2. Per germline, CDR1 DFQATT and CDR2 SNEGSKA (reference sequence). The CDR3 DNA sequence: TGCAGTGCTAGGGGGACAGCTAATTCACCCCTCCACTTT. It is translated as CSARGTANSPLHF.

This clonotype was seen at least ten times. The chain couples TRBV5-4 to TRBJ2-2; no reliable D call. Deletions cut 0 bases from V and 2 bases from J, with 8 bases between. CDR3 size: 15 residues. Germline V gene lookup returns CDR1 SGHNT and CDR2 YYREEE (reference sequence). This CDR3 is CASSLELENTGELFF. The CDR3 nucleotides read TGTGCCAGCAGCTTGGAGCTAGAAAACACCGGGGAGCTGTTTTTT.

CDR3 loop: CASSQGKEGGPPAPSYEQYF. Here the CDR3 DNA reads TGCGCCAGCAGCCAAGGAAAGGAGGGAGGGCCCCCGGCCCCGTCCTACGAGCAGTACTTC. The chain links TRBV4-1 to TRBJ2-7, with 7 bases aligning to TRBD2. Germline lookup yields CDR1 MGHRA and CDR2 YSYEKL. There are 20 residues in the CDR3. V was pared by 1 base and J by 1 base, with 19 bases of the junction left unmatched.

V gene TRBV20-1 combines with J gene TRBJ2-1, with TRBD1 as a possible D gene (6 bases). The CDR3 spans 15 residues. Trimming shortened V by 2 bases and J by 4 bases, and 15 bases separated the two germline ends. Germline CDR1 and CDR2: DFQATT and SNEGSKA (reference sequence). The CDR3 is CSARSPGHKYNEQFF. DNA for the CDR3: TGCAGTGCTAGAAGCCCGGGACACAAATACAATGAGCAGTTCTTC.